The 8 T cell receptor beta chains presented below share a single source sample, sequenced in a study of vaccination and CD4 T cells after COVID-19. Specified treatment: approximately 11-day PBMC culture with coronavirus spike peptide pools or control peptides (ViraFEST assay). Scientists ran DNA taken from cultured CD4+ T cells through the Oncomine TCR Beta short-read assay for sequencing. MiXCR, run by TCRdb on the PCR reads, gives a single entry per CDR3 protein. The top ten hold 46% of the sample, which has about 9,600 distinct CDR3 sequences, 26% seen once. No antigen has been identified for these receptors. Source: CD4+ T cells from blood, cultured in vitro, taken before SARS-CoV-2 vaccination. The receptors originated from a human donor who received a COVID-19 vaccine.

This chain uses TRBV24-1 with TRBJ1-5, with D possibly matching TRBD1 (5 bases). V was cut by 9 bases and J by 0 bases, with 11 bases left in between. Germline CDR1 and CDR2: KGHDR and SFDVKD. The CDR3 has 14 residues. The CDR3 coding sequence is TGTGCCACCTCGGCGGGGGATAGCAATCAGCCCCAGCATTTT. Its translation is CATSAGDSNQPQHF.

This clonotype was recorded a few times. The CDR3: CASSSWGNLRGYTF. In DNA, the CDR3 is TGTGCCAGCAGTTCATGGGGGAATCTGCGAGGCTACACCTTC. The chain couples TRBV2 to TRBJ1-2; the D gene is possibly TRBD1 (5 bases). There are 14 residues in the CDR3. Germline values: CDR1 SNHLY, CDR2 FYNNEI. V lost 5 bases and J lost 8, with 18 bases in between.

This clonotype has a handful of counts. V and J are TRBV19 and TRBJ1-1, with unresolved D. The ends were cut back, 5 bases at V and 4 bases at J, with 14 bases in the middle. The CDR3 runs 14 residues. Germline assignment: CDR1 LNHDA and CDR2 SQIVND (reference sequence). The CDR3 sequence: CASSPTLRATEAFF. Written as DNA, the CDR3 is TGTGCCAGTAGTCCCACCCTTAGGGCCACTGAAGCTTTCTTT.

This clonotype was counted a few times. V gene TRBV20-1 combines with J gene TRBJ1-6, with D perhaps TRBD1 (5 bases). Trimming took 1 base from V and 10 from J, leaving 17 bases between them. Germline lookup yields CDR1 DFQATT and CDR2 SNEGSKA (reference sequence). This CDR3 spans 15 amino acids. In DNA form, the CDR3 reads TGCAGTGCTAGAGTTCGGGGACGTCGTGACTCACCCCTCCACTTT. As protein: CSARVRGRRDSPLHF.

The J gene is TRBJ1-2, the V gene TRBV6-1; TRBD1 matches at 9 bases. The CDR3 extends over 19 amino acids. The V and J ends lost 5 bases and 3 bases, in that order; junction bases with no gene match: 19. CDR1 is MNHNS and CDR2 is SASEGT in the germline V gene. Here the CDR3 reads CASSTYHGTGSGVYYGYTF. The CDR3 coding sequence is TGTGCCAGCAGTACCTACCACGGGACAGGGTCTGGGGTTTACTATGGCTACACCTTC.

This clonotype showed up just a few times. The J gene is TRBJ1-1, the V gene TRBV19, with D tentatively TRBD1 (6 bases). The CDR3 contains 15 residues. Deletions cut 4 bases from V and 5 bases from J, with 17 bases between. Germline CDR1 and CDR2: LNHDA and SQIVND (reference sequence). CDR3 residues: CASSSNRVGGTEAFF. CDR3 DNA: TGTGCCAGTAGTAGCAACAGGGTAGGGGGTACTGAAGCTTTCTTT.

The chain combines TRBV5-1 with TRBJ2-7; weak D call: TRBD2 (6 bases). Trimming cost V 5 bases and J 4 bases, with 13 bases left between them. Germline V gene sequence: CDR1 SGHRS, CDR2 YFSETQ. The CDR3 runs to 13 residues. CDR3: CASSLRGGYEQYF. In nucleotides, the CDR3 is TGCGCCAGCAGTCTCCGGGGAGGATACGAGCAGTACTTC. Full variable domain (rest looked up from reference TRBV5-1 and TRBJ2-7): KAGVTQTPRYLIKTRGQQVTLSCSPISGHRSVSWYQQTPGQGLQFLFEYFSETQRNKGNFPGRFSGRQFSNSRSEMNVSTLELGDSALYLCASSLRGGYEQYFGPGTRLTVT.

This clonotype was counted only a few times. The chain couples TRBV19 to TRBJ2-5; 7 bases line up with TRBD2. V was pared by 7 bases and J by 4 bases, with 9 bases of the junction left unmatched. CDR3 length: 14 amino acids. Germline V CDR1 and CDR2: LNHDA, SQIVND (reference sequence). The CDR3 sequence: CASMGGTGGETQYF. CDR3 nucleotide sequence: TGTGCCAGTATGGGGGGTACGGGAGGAGAGACCCAGTACTTC.